Ten or more counts support the clone carrying this TCR beta chain. Trimming took 0 bases from V and 6 from J; bases not matched to a gene: 14. In germline, CDR1 is LGHNA, CDR2 YNFKEQ. There are 18 residues in the CDR3. This sample's time point: before trial treatment. This specimen belongs to a study of low-dose radiotherapy and immunotherapy resistance in tumors. Primers targeting TRAV and TRBV primed first-strand cDNA, covering alpha and beta chains. The TCRs were subjected to amplification over roughly 20 PCR cycles employing a constant-region primer in conjunction with a V-primer adapter. TCRdb used MiXCR to reprocess the reads, holding one entry per CDR3 protein. The table shows 70,000 to 95,000 distinct CDR3 sequences, with 15% to 20% occurring only once.

V usage is TRBV4-2 and J usage is TRBJ2-1, with TRBD2 identical over 7 bases. The specimen was PBMCs, collected before treatment. This sequence was found in a male donor with prostate cancer. The CDR3, as DNA: TGTGCCAGCAGCCAAGACTCGCCGCTGGCGGGGGTAGGCAATGAGCAGTTCTTC. Its translation is CASSQDSPLAGVGNEQFF.